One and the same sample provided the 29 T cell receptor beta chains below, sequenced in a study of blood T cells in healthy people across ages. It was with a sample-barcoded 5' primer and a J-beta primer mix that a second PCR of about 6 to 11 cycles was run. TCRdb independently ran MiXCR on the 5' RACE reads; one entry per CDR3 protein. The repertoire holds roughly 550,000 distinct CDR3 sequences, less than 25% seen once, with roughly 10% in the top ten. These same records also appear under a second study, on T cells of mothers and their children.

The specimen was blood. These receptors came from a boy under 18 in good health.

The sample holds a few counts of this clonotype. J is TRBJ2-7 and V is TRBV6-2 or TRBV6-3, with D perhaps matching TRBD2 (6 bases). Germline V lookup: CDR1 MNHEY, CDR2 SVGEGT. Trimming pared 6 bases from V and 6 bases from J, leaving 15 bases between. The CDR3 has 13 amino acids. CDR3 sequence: CASSPLGGCEQYF. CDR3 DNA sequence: TGTGCCAGCAGCCCGCTCGGGGGATGCGAGCAGTACTTC.

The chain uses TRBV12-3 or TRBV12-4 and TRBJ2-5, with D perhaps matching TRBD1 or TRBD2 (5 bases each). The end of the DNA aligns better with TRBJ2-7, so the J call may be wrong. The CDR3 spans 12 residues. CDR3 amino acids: CASSLGVHEQYF. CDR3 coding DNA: TGTGCCAGCAGTTTGGGGGTCCACGAGCAGTACTTC.

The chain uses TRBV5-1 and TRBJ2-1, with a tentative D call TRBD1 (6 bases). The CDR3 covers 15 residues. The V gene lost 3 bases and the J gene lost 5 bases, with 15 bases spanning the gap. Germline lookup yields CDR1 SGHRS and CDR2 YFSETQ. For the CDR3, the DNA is TGCGCCAGCAGCTCTGGAGACAGGAACAACAATGAGCAGTTCTTC. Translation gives CASSSGDRNNNEQFF.

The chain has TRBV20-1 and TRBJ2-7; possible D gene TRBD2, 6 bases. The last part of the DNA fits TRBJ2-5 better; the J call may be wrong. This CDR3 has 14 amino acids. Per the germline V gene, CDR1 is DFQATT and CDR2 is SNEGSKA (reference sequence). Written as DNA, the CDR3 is TGCAGTGCTCCCCCGAGTTGGGGGGAAGAGACCCAGTACTTC. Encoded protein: CSAPPSWGEETQYF.

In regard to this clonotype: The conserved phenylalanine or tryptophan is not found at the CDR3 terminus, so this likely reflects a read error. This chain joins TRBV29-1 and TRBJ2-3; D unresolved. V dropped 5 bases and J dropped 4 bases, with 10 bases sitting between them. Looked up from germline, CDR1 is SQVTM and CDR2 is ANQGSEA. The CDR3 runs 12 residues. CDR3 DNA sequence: TGCAGCGTTTCATTGGTTTCAGATACGCAGTATATT. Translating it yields CSVSLVSDTQYI.

The CDR3 DNA reads TGTGCCAGCAGCCAAGATCGGGGACTAGTCGGGAGGGGCAATGAGCAGTTCTTC. Protein product: CASSQDRGLVGRGNEQFF. This chain connects TRBV4-2 to TRBJ2-1; TRBD2 matches 8 bases. Germline assignment: CDR1 LGHNA and CDR2 YNFKEQ. V dropped 0 bases and J dropped 6; count of bases not matched to a gene: 13. The CDR3 covers 18 residues.

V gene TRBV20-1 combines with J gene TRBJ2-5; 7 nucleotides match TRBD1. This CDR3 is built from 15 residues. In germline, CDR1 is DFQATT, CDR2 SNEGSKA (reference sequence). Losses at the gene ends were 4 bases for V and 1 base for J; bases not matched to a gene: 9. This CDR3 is CSATKPGQPQETQYF. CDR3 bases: TGCAGTGCTACAAAACCGGGACAGCCCCAAGAGACCCAGTACTTC.

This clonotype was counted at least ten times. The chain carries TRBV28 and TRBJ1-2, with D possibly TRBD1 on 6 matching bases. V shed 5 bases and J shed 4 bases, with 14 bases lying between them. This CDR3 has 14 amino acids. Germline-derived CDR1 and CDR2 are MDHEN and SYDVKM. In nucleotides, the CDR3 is TGTGCCAGCAGTCCGACCTCAGGGGCCTATGGCTACACCTTC. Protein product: CASSPTSGAYGYTF.

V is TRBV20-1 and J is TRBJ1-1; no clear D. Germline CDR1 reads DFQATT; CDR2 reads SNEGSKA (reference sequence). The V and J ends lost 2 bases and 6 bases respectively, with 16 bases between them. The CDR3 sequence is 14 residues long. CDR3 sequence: CSARNRDLRPEAFF. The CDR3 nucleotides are TGCAGTGCTAGAAACCGTGACCTGCGACCTGAAGCTTTCTTT.

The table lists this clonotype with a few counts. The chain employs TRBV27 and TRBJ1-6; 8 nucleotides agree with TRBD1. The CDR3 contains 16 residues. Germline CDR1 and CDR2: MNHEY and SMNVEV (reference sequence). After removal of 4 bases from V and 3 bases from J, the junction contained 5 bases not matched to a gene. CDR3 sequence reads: CASSYTQGVYNSPLHF. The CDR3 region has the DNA TGTGCCAGCAGTTACACACAGGGGGTCTATAATTCACCCCTCCACTTT.

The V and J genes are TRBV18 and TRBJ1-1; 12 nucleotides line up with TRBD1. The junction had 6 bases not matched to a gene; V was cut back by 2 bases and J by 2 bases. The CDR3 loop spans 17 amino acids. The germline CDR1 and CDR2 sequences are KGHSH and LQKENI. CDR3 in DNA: TGTGCCAGCTCACCAGGCGGGACAGGGGGCGTCAACACTGAAGCTTTCTTT. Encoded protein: CASSPGGTGGVNTEAFF. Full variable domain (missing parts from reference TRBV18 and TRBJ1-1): NAGVMQNPRHLVRRRGQEARLRCSPMKGHSHVYWYRQLPEEGLKFMVYLQKENIIDESGMPKERFSAEFPKEGPSILRIQQVVRGDSAAYFCASSPGGTGGVNTEAFFGQGTRLTVV.

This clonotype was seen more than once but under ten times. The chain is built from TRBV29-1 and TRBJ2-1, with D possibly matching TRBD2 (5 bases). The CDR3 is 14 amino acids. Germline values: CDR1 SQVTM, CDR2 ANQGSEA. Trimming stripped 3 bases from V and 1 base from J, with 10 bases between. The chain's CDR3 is CSVDAGLSYNEQFF. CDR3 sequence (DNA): TGCAGCGTTGATGCGGGCCTATCCTACAATGAGCAGTTCTTC.

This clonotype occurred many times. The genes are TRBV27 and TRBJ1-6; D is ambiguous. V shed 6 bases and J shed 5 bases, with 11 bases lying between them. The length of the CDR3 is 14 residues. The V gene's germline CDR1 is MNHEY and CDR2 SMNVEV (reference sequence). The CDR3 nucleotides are TGTGCCAGCAGACCACAACCTAATAATTCACCCCTCCACTTT. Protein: CASRPQPNNSPLHF.

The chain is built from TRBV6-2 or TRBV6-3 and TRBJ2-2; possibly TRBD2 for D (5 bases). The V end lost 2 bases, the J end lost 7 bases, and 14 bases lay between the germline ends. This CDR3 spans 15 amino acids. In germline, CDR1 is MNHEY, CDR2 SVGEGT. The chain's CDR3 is CASSYGGTLGGELFF. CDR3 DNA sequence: TGTGCCAGCAGTTACGGAGGCACTTTAGGCGGGGAGCTGTTTTTT.

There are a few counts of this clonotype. The CDR3 nucleotides are TGTGCCAGCTCACCACCGAACCGGGCTGCGCAGTTCTTC. Translating gives CASSPPNRAAQFF. The chain uses TRBV18 and TRBJ2-5; D ambiguous. The J call is in doubt because the DNA end fits TRBJ2-1 better. CDR1 and CDR2 from the germline V gene are KGHSH and LQKENI. CDR3 size: 13 residues.

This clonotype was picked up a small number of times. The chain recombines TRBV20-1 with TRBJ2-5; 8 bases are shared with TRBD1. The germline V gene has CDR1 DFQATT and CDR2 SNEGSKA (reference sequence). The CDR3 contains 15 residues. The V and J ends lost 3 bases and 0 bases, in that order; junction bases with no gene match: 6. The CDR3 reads CSASGYRGYQETQYF. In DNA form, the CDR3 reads TGCAGTGCTAGCGGTTACAGGGGGTACCAAGAGACCCAGTACTTC.

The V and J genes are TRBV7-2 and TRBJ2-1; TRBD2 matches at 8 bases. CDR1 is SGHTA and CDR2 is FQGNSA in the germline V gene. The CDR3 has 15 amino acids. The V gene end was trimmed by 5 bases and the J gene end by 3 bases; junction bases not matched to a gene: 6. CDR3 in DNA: TGTGCCAGCAGCGTTAGCGGGAAGAACTACAATGAGCAGTTCTTC. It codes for CASSVSGKNYNEQFF.

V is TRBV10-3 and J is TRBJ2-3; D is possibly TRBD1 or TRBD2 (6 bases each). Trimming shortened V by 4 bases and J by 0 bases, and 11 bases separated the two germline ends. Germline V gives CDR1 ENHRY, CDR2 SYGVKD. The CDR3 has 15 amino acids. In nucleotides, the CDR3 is TGTGCCATCAGTGGTAGGGGGGCTAGCACAGATACGCAGTATTTT. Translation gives CAISGRGASTDTQYF.

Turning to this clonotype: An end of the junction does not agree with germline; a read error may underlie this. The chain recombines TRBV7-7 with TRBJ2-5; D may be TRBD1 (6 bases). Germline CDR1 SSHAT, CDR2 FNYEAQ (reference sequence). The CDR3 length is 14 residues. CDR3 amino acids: CASSPGVQGETQYF. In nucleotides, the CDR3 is TGTGCTAGCAGCCCAGGGGTCCAGGGAGAGACCCAGTACTTC.

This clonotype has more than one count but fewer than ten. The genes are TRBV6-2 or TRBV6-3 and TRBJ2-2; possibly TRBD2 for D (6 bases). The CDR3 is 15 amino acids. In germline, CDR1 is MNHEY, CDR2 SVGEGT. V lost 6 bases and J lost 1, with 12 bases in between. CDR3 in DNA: TGTGCCAGCAGAATGGCGGGGCTGAACACCGGGGAGCTGTTTTTT. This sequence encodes CASRMAGLNTGELFF.

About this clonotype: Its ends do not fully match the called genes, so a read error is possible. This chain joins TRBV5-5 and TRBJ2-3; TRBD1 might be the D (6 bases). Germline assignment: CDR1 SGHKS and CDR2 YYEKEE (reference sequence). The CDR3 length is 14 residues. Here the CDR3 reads CASSLGGITDTRYF. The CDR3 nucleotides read TGTGCCAGCAGCCTAGGGGGAATCACAGATACGCGGTATTTT.

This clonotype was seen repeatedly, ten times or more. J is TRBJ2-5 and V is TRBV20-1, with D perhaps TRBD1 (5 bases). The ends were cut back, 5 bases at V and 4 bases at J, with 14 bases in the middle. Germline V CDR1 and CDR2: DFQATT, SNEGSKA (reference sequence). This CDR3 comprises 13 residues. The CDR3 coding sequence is TGCAGTGCTCAGCAGACAGCCTCAGAGACCCAGTACTTC. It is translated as CSAQQTASETQYF.

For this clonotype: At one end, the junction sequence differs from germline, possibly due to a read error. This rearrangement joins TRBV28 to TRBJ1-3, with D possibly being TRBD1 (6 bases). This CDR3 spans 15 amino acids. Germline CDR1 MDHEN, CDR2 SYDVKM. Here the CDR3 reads CASSFDRNSGSTIYF. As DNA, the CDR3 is TGTGCCAGCAGTTTTGACAGGAACTCTGGAAGCACCATATATTTT.

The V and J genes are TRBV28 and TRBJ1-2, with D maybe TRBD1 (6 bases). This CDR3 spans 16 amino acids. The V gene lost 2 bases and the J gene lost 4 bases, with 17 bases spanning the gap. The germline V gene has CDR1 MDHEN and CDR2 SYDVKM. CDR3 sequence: CASSLGLGGPGYGYTF. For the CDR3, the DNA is TGTGCCAGCAGTTTAGGTCTCGGGGGCCCCGGCTATGGCTACACCTTC.

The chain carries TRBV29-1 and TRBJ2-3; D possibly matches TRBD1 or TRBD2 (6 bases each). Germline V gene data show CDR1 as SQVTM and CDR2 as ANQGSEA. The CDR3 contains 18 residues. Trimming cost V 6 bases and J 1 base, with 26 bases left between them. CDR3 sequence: CSVGGLSGGLYGTDTQYF. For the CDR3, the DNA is TGCAGCGTAGGGGGGCTTTCCGGCGGCCTTTATGGCACAGATACGCAGTATTTT.

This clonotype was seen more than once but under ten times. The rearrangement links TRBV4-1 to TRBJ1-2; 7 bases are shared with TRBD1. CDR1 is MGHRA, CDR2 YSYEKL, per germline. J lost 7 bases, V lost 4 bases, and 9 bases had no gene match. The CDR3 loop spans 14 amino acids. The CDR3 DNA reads TGCGCCAGCAGCCCGACAGGGTTGCAGGCTGGCTACACCTTC. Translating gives CASSPTGLQAGYTF.

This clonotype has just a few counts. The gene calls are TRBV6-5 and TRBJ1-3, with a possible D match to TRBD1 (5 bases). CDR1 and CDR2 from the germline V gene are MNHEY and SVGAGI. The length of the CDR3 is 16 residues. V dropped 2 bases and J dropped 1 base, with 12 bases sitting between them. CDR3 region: CASSYQGDSSGNTIYF. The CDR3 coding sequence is TGTGCCAGCAGTTACCAGGGCGATTCATCTGGAAACACCATATATTTT.

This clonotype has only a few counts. The CDR3 loop reads CASSLGLPNEQFF. CDR3 DNA: TGTGCCAGCAGTTTAGGACTACCCAATGAGCAGTTCTTC. The V and J genes are TRBV12-3 or TRBV12-4 and TRBJ2-5; D may be TRBD2 (5 bases). The J call may be wrong; the DNA end is better matched by TRBJ2-1. The CDR3 extends over 13 amino acids.

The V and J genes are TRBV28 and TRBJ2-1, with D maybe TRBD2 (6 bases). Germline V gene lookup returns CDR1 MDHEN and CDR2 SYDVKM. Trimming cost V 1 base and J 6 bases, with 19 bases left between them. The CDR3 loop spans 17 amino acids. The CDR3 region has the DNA TGTGCCAGCAGTTTATCCGAATTAGCGGATTCTCTCAATGAGCAGTTCTTC. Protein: CASSLSELADSLNEQFF.